Reported below is one T cell receptor (beta chain). Its antigen is not identified. V shed 7 bases and J 0 bases; nucleotides not matched to a gene: 12. CDR3 length equals 17 residues. Germline-derived CDR1 and CDR2 are MDHEN and SYDVKM. Sequenced by immunoSEQ multiplex PCR; TCRdb stores in-frame clones only, minus some. The sample carries some 500,000 clones, approximately 95% recorded once. The sample originates from a study of shared clonotypes between healthy human individuals. The overall study: CD8 memory received one plate per donor, CD8 naive two, CD4 memory three and CD4 naive three.

Naive CD4+ cells were CD45RA-selected; the remaining cells were memory. Findings and limits, study-wide: Read depth was anticipated to influence clonotype sharing among donors. Enrolling few donors narrowed the genetic and exposure-history diversity that was represented.

The clonotype comes from a woman aged 25 to 45 in good health. V gene TRBV28 combines with J gene TRBJ2-1; 7 bases are a match to TRBD2. The sample comprised naive CD4+ T cells sorted from blood. Subset defined: CD45RA+ positively selected. CDR3 DNA sequence: TGTGCCAGCACCCCTGGGGAGGGGACTCCCTCCTACAATGAGCAGTTCTTC. Residues: CASTPGEGTPSYNEQFF.